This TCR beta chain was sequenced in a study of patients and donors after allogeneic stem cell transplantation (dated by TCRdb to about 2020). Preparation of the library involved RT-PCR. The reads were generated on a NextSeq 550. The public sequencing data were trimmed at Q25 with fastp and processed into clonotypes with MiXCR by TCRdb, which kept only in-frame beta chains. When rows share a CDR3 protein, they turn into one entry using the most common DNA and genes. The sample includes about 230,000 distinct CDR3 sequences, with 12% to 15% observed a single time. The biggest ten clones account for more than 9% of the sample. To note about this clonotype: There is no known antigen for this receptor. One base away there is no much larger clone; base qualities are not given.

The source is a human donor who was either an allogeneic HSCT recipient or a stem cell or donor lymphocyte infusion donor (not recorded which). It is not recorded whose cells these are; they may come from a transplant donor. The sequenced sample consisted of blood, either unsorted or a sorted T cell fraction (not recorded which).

The CDR3 reads as follows: CSVEPGQGLHGTQYF. The DNA is as follows: TGCAGCGTAGAACCGGGACAGGGCCTTCATGGTACGCAGTATTTT. The chain joins TRBV29-1 to TRBJ2-3; the central 9 bases match TRBD1. Trimming removed 6 bases from V and 8 bases from J; the gene matches leave 15 bases unexplained. The CDR3 contains 15 residues, cysteine and phenylalanine counted. Kept here is only the CDR3 DNA, which spans 45 bases and is read in frame from base 1. The germline V gene encodes CDR1 SQVTM and CDR2 ANQGSEA.